Listed below are T cell receptor beta chains from one sample, sequenced in a study of CD8 T cells in ankylosing spondylitis. TCRdb itself ran the 5' RACE reads through MiXCR, one entry per CDR3 protein. This repertoire shows 100,000 to 150,000 distinct CDR3 sequences, about 7% found once; its top ten account for about 12%. The sequenced sample consisted of blood, either unsorted or a sorted T cell fraction (not recorded which). The receptor source for this set is a male donor with ankylosing spondylitis or in good health (not recorded which). CDR3s include the opening cysteine and the closing phenylalanine or tryptophan. The D gene is left open where the match is weak. Rows may omit the clone size; those that give it use once, few, many or a size class.

>TRBJ1-1|-|-|TRBV18
TGTGCCAGCTCACCCCAGCCGAGGAACACTGAAGCTTTCTTT
CASSPQPRNTEAFF
>TRBJ2-2|-|TRBD1|TRBV7-2
TGTGCCAGCAGCTTAGCGCAGACAGGGTCAACCGGGGAGCTGTTTTTT
CASSLAQTGSTGELFF
>TRBJ2-2|many|-|TRBV5-1
TGCGCCAGCAGCTCCCAATCCTATGGATTCACCGGGGAGCTGTTTTTT
CASSSQSYGFTGELFF
>TRBJ2-2|many|-|TRBV20-1
TGCAGTGCTAGTTTCGGAACGAACACCGGGGAGCTGTTTTTT
CSASFGTNTGELFF
>TRBJ1-2|many|-|TRBV20-1
TGCAGTGCTAGCCGCCAGGAAATACTAGGCTACACCTTC
CSASRQEILGYTF
>TRBJ2-3|many|-|TRBV20-1
TGCAGTGCCTTCCCGGATGGGTATACGCAGTATTTT
CSAFPDGYTQYF
>TRBJ1-2|many|TRBD1|TRBV20-1
TGCAGTGCTTGCCCACAGGGGGTCTCAGGCTACACCTTC
CSACPQGVSGYTF
>TRBJ2-7|many|-|TRBV7-2
TGTGCCAGCGTCAGGGGCTCCTACGAGCAGTACTTC
CASVRGSYEQYF
>TRBJ2-5|many|-|TRBV12-3/TRBV12-4
TGTGCCAGCAGTCGATACTTCGGACAGCTTCAAGAGACCCAGTACTTC
CASSRYFGQLQETQYF
>TRBJ2-3|many|-|TRBV7-2
TGTGCCAGCAGCTTACCCCAGGCAACCGAAAGGATAGATACGCAGTATTTT
CASSLPQATERIDTQYF
>TRBJ2-2|many|TRBD1|TRBV5-1
TGCGCCAGCAGCCCTGACAGGGAAAACACCGGGGAGCTGTTTTTT
CASSPDRENTGELFF
>TRBJ2-3|many|TRBD2|TRBV5-5
TGTGCCAGCAGCTTGGCTAGGACTAGCGGCTCCACAGATACGCAGTATTTT
CASSLARTSGSTDTQYF
>TRBJ1-1|-|TRBD1|TRBV20-1
TGCAGTGCTCTTGGGACAGGGGTGACTGAAGCTTTCTTT
CSALGTGVTEAFF
>TRBJ2-1|few|TRBD2|TRBV3-1
TGTGCCAGCAGCTCCCTTAGCGGGGGAAGAGGCAATGAGCAGTTCTTC
CASSSLSGGRGNEQFF
>TRBJ2-7|many|-|TRBV29-1
TGCAGCGTAGGACAGAGCTCCTACGAGCAGTACTTC
CSVGQSSYEQYF
>TRBJ2-1|many|TRBD2|TRBV5-1
TGCGCCAGCAGCTTGGTCCTAGCGGGGCACAATGAGCAGTTCTTC
CASSLVLAGHNEQFF
>TRBJ2-3|many|-|TRBV20-1
TGCAGTGCTAGGGGGAGAGATGATACGCAGTATTTT
CSARGRDDTQYF
>TRBJ1-1|many|TRBD1|TRBV14
TGTGCCAGCAGCCAAGATACGAGACAGGGCAACACTGAAGCTTTCTTT
CASSQDTRQGNTEAFF
>TRBJ2-2|-|-|TRBV2
TGTGCCAGCAGGCCCGGACCCGATTTAAACACCGGGGAGCTGTTTTTT
CASRPGPDLNTGELFF
>TRBJ2-2|many|-|TRBV4-2
TGTGCCAGCAGCCAAGATGGCAGGGACACCGGGGAGCTGTTTTTT
CASSQDGRDTGELFF
>TRBJ1-2|few|-|TRBV27
TGTGCCAGCAGTTTAGATGCCACAGGGTATGGCTACACCTTC
CASSLDATGYGYTF
>TRBJ1-1|many|-|TRBV25-1
TGTGCCAGCAGGGCCCCACAGGGACCAAACACTGAAGCTTTCTTT
CASRAPQGPNTEAFF
>TRBJ1-5|medium-sized|TRBD1|TRBV14
TGTGCCAGCAGCCACCTGACAGGGACCAATCAGCCCCAGCATTTT
CASSHLTGTNQPQHF
>TRBJ2-1|few|-|TRBV29-1
TGCAGCGTACATACCCAGATTGGGAATGAGCAGTTCTTC
CSVHTQIGNEQFF
>TRBJ1-2|many|-|TRBV7-9
TGTGCCAGCAGCCGCGAGTTTAGTGGCTACACCTTC
CASSREFSGYTF